The entry that follows covers one T cell receptor (beta chain) sequence. The data derive from a study of T cell responses to AZD1222 COVID-19 vaccine. Trimming shortened V by 4 bases and J by 0 bases, and 7 bases separated the two germline ends. The CDR3 runs 14 residues. Per the germline V gene, CDR1 is SGDLS and CDR2 is YYNGEE. The repertoire was sequenced with immunoSEQ multiplex PCR; TCRdb's copy has only in-frame clones and lacks some. Among some 71,000 clones listed, around 83% were seen once. This chain links TRBV9 with TRBJ2-2; D gene unclear. The sample was peripheral blood, taken on day 0 of AZD1222 vaccination. The source of this sequence is an adult in good health. The CDR3 spells CASSSSTNTGELFF. The CDR3 bases are TGTGCCAGCAGCTCCAGTACGAACACCGGGGAGCTGTTTTTT.